This T cell receptor beta chain derives from a study of blood T cell repertoires in COVID-19. The germline V gene encodes CDR1 LNHDA and CDR2 SQIVND (reference sequence). The CDR3 is made up of 15 amino acids. The V gene lost 0 bases and the J gene lost 4 bases, with 10 bases spanning the gap. Sequenced by immunoSEQ multiplex PCR; TCRdb stores in-frame clones only, minus some. The data contain approximately 300,000 clones, 90% of them singletons. Sequenced: PBMCs or T cells enriched from blood (not recorded which). The gene calls are TRBV19 and TRBJ1-5; tentative D call: TRBD1 (6 bases). The source is a woman aged 25 to 39 who had been exposed to COVID-19. The CDR3 DNA reads TGTGCCAGTAGTATAGATCGGACAGATAATCAGCCCCAGCATTTT. Its translation: CASSIDRTDNQPQHF.